This TCR beta chain was observed in a study of shared clonotypes between healthy human individuals. CDR1 SGHRS and CDR2 YFSETQ come from the germline V gene. Germline trimming cut 0 bases from V and 5 bases from J; bases unmatched to any gene: 5. This CDR3 is built from 15 residues. Terminally differentiated effector memory CD45RA+ cells were left out of the naive CD8 fraction, which was CD45RO-negative and positively selected for CCR7. Repertoires were generated with immunoSEQ multiplex PCR, while TCRdb's copy carries only in-frame clones and drops some. The sample has about 2.1 million clones, 93% seen once.

The sample was naive CD8+ T cells from PBMCs. The sequence came from a man between 18 and 35 years old in good health. Some clones in this sample may be carry-over from other donors' samples. This chain connects TRBV5-1 to TRBJ2-7, with 10 bases fitting TRBD1. CDR3 DNA sequence: TGCGCCAGCAGCTTGGGCGGAGGGACAGGGGACGAGCAGTACTTC. Translation: CASSLGGGTGDEQYF.